Each of the 4 T cell receptor beta chains below was sequenced from the same sample in a study of T cell repertoires in cytomegalovirus infection. MiXCR, applied by TCRdb to the reads, yields one record per CDR3 protein. The sample records some 150,000 distinct CDR3 sequences, roughly a third being singletons. For these TCRs, the target antigens are not known. The starting material was CD8+ T cells from cultured PBMCs, obtained from culture after CMV antigen stimulation. These receptor sequences come from a human donor in good health (CMV status not recorded). Some clones in this sample may be carry-over from other donors' samples.

This chain uses TRBV5-1 with TRBJ1-2; unclear D gene. Trimming pared 1 base from V and 6 bases from J, leaving 10 bases between. Germline CDR1 is SGHRS and CDR2 is YFSETQ. This CDR3 has 13 amino acids. CDR3 in DNA: TGCGCCAGCAGCTTGCTAACAGAGGATGGCTACACCTTC. It specifies CASSLLTEDGYTF. The full variable domain, its missing parts supplied by reference TRBV5-1 and TRBJ1-2, is KAGVTQTPRYLIKTRGQQVTLSCSPISGHRSVSWYQQTPGQGLQFLFEYFSETQRNKGNFPGRFSGRQFSNSRSEMNVSTLELGDSALYLCASSLLTEDGYTFGSGTRLTVV.

The J gene is TRBJ1-2, the V gene TRBV7-9; D is unclear. V was clipped by 4 bases and J by 2 bases, with 14 bases between them. CDR1 is SEHNR, CDR2 FQNEAQ, per germline (reference sequence). The CDR3 sequence is 15 residues long. CDR3 in DNA: TGTGCCAGCAGCTCTGCTAAGTCCAAAAACTATGGCTACACCTTC. Translating gives CASSSAKSKNYGYTF.

The sample holds a few counts of this clonotype. This chain uses TRBV28 with TRBJ2-1, with D uncertain. Trimming removed 5 bases from V and 8 bases from J, with 7 bases in between. The CDR3 extends over 11 amino acids. The V gene's germline CDR1 is MDHEN and CDR2 SYDVKM. The CDR3 protein is CASSPLDEQFF. The CDR3 coding sequence is TGTGCCAGCAGTCCTCTCGATGAGCAGTTCTTC.

This clonotype was seen more than once but under ten times. The V gene is TRBV7-2, the J gene TRBJ2-2; 10 positions match TRBD1. The CDR3 has 17 amino acids. CDR1 and CDR2 (germline): SGHTA, FQGNSA. V shed 3 bases, J shed 1 base, and the junction held 5 bases outside the gene matches. Here the CDR3 reads CASSFPRDRGNTGELFF. The DNA of the CDR3 is TGTGCCAGCAGCTTCCCCCGGGACAGGGGGAACACCGGGGAGCTGTTTTTT.